A selection of T cell receptor beta chains follows, all from one sample in a study of blood T cell repertoires in COVID-19. Sequencing used immunoSEQ multiplex PCR; TCRdb keeps in-frame clones, though not all of them. The table records around 92,000 clones, nearly 90% of them present only once. The sequenced material came from peripheral blood. The receptor set was obtained from a woman older than 75 with active COVID-19. Each CDR3 is given with its conserved first and last residue. A D gene is named only where the DNA matches it firmly. Where a row states a size, it is once, few, many or the class of an expanded clone; other rows omit it.

j_gene: TRBJ2-5
d_gene: TRBD2
v_gene: TRBV6-6
abundance: .
CDR3nt: TGTGCCAGCAGTGGGACTAGCGGGAGTTCAGAGACCCAGTACTTC
CDR3aa: CASSGTSGSSETQYF

j_gene: TRBJ2-1
d_gene: TRBD2
v_gene: TRBV5-6
abundance: .
CDR3nt: TGTGCCAGCAGCTTTCGAGTAGCGGGATACAATGAGCAGTTCTTC
CDR3aa: CASSFRVAGYNEQFF

j_gene: TRBJ1-4
d_gene: .
v_gene: TRBV18
abundance: .
CDR3nt: TGTGCCAGCTCAATTATGACAACCACTAATGAAAAACTGTTTTTT
CDR3aa: CASSIMTTTNEKLFF

j_gene: TRBJ2-7
d_gene: .
v_gene: TRBV5-8
abundance: .
CDR3nt: TGTGCCAGCAGCCGTTGGTACGGTAATGCCTACGAGCAGTACTTC
CDR3aa: CASSRWYGNAYEQYF

j_gene: TRBJ2-5
d_gene: TRBD1
v_gene: TRBV5-5
abundance: .
CDR3nt: TGTGCCAGCAGCCTGGGACAGGGGGCCTCCCAAGAGACCCAGTACTTC
CDR3aa: CASSLGQGASQETQYF

j_gene: TRBJ2-4
d_gene: .
v_gene: TRBV20-1
abundance: .
CDR3nt: TGCAGTGCTAGTGCGACAGGGAGGTCCAAAAACATTCAGTACTTC
CDR3aa: CSASATGRSKNIQYF

j_gene: TRBJ2-3
d_gene: .
v_gene: TRBV7-3
abundance: once
CDR3nt: TGTGCCAGCAGCTTAGGGCTAGCGTACACAGATACGCAGTATTTT
CDR3aa: CASSLGLAYTDTQYF

j_gene: TRBJ2-1
d_gene: TRBD2
v_gene: TRBV15
abundance: once
CDR3nt: TGTGCCACCAGCAGACGCACTAGCGGGAGCTCCTACAATGAGCAGTTCTTC
CDR3aa: CATSRRTSGSSYNEQFF

j_gene: TRBJ2-7
d_gene: .
v_gene: TRBV6-5
abundance: .
CDR3nt: TGTGCCAGCATGAGCGGAGACTACGAGCAGTACTTC
CDR3aa: CASMSGDYEQYF

j_gene: TRBJ2-7
d_gene: TRBD1
v_gene: TRBV10-3
abundance: .
CDR3nt: TGTGCCATGCAGGGACAGACTTCCTACGAGCAGTACTTC
CDR3aa: CAMQGQTSYEQYF

j_gene: TRBJ1-1
d_gene: .
v_gene: TRBV7-6
abundance: .
CDR3nt: TGTGCCAGCAGCATCGGACAGAACATGAACACTGAAGCTTTCTTT
CDR3aa: CASSIGQNMNTEAFF

j_gene: TRBJ2-1
d_gene: TRBD2
v_gene: TRBV19
abundance: .
CDR3nt: TGTGCCAGTAGGCCGGAGGGACTAGCGGTGTACAATGAGCAGTTCTTC
CDR3aa: CASRPEGLAVYNEQFF

j_gene: TRBJ2-7
d_gene: .
v_gene: TRBV10-3
abundance: .
CDR3nt: TGTGCCACCTTACAGAACTCCTACGAGCAGTACTTC
CDR3aa: CATLQNSYEQYF

j_gene: TRBJ2-7
d_gene: TRBD1
v_gene: TRBV7-2
abundance: .
CDR3nt: TGTGCCAGCAGCTGGGGACAGAGCTCCTACGAGCAGTACTTC
CDR3aa: CASSWGQSSYEQYF

j_gene: TRBJ1-3
d_gene: .
v_gene: TRBV28
abundance: few
CDR3nt: TGTGCCAGCACTCCTCTTCTTGGGGGCAGCTCTGGAAACACCATATATTTT
CDR3aa: CASTPLLGGSSGNTIYF

j_gene: TRBJ2-4
d_gene: TRBD1
v_gene: TRBV9
abundance: .
CDR3nt: TGTGCCAGCAGCAAGACAGGGTTGGAGAACATTCAGTACTTC
CDR3aa: CASSKTGLENIQYF

j_gene: TRBJ2-2
d_gene: .
v_gene: TRBV10-3
abundance: .
CDR3nt: TGTGCCATCTCAGATCCTGGGACACGGAACACCGGGGAGCTGTTTTTT
CDR3aa: CAISDPGTRNTGELFF

j_gene: TRBJ1-3
d_gene: .
v_gene: TRBV28
abundance: once
CDR3nt: TGTGCCAGCGCGACACCCGGAAGGGGAAACACCATATATTTT
CDR3aa: CASATPGRGNTIYF

j_gene: TRBJ2-1
d_gene: .
v_gene: TRBV19
abundance: .
CDR3nt: TGTGCCAGTAGTATGGCGACTAGACAGTTCTTC
CDR3aa: CASSMATRQFF

j_gene: TRBJ2-5
d_gene: .
v_gene: TRBV28
abundance: .
CDR3nt: TGTGCCAGCAGTCACGGGACATCCCAAGAGACCCAGTACTTC
CDR3aa: CASSHGTSQETQYF

j_gene: TRBJ2-5
d_gene: TRBD2
v_gene: TRBV4-2
abundance: .
CDR3nt: TGTGCCAGCAGCCAAACTAGCGGGTGGCAAGAGACCCAGTACTTC
CDR3aa: CASSQTSGWQETQYF

j_gene: TRBJ1-4
d_gene: TRBD1
v_gene: TRBV19
abundance: .
CDR3nt: TGTGCCAGTAGTGCTCAGGGGGCTGCGGAAAAACTGTTTTTT
CDR3aa: CASSAQGAAEKLFF

j_gene: TRBJ2-2
d_gene: .
v_gene: TRBV6-5
abundance: once
CDR3nt: TGTGCCAGCAGTTACTGGAGGGCAGCCGGGGAGCTGTTTTTT
CDR3aa: CASSYWRAAGELFF

j_gene: TRBJ2-1
d_gene: TRBD1
v_gene: TRBV18
abundance: .
CDR3nt: TGTGCCAGCTCACAGACAGGGGGCAATGAGCAGTTCTTC
CDR3aa: CASSQTGGNEQFF

j_gene: TRBJ1-2
d_gene: TRBD1
v_gene: TRBV27
abundance: once
CDR3nt: TGTGCCAGCCGGGACAGGGGAAACTATGGCTACACCTTC
CDR3aa: CASRDRGNYGYTF

j_gene: TRBJ2-2
d_gene: TRBD2
v_gene: TRBV10-3
abundance: .
CDR3nt: TGTGCCATCAGTGAAGGGACTAGCGGGAGGTCCGGGGAGCTGTTTTTT
CDR3aa: CAISEGTSGRSGELFF

j_gene: TRBJ2-1
d_gene: TRBD2
v_gene: TRBV27
abundance: .
CDR3nt: TGTGCCAGCAGTCCCTCCCCTAGCGGGAGACCGAATGAGCAGTTCTTC
CDR3aa: CASSPSPSGRPNEQFF

j_gene: TRBJ1-5
d_gene: TRBD1
v_gene: TRBV19
abundance: once
CDR3nt: TGTGCCAGTAGTCTTGGGACAGGGGGCAATCAGCCCCAGCATTTT
CDR3aa: CASSLGTGGNQPQHF

j_gene: TRBJ2-1
d_gene: .
v_gene: TRBV19
abundance: .
CDR3nt: TGTGCCAGTAGTACCCGATTGGGACTTCTTCGGGTCTACAATGAGCAGTTCTTC
CDR3aa: CASSTRLGLLRVYNEQFF

j_gene: TRBJ1-4
d_gene: TRBD1
v_gene: TRBV18
abundance: .
CDR3nt: TGTGCCAGCTCACCTGGACAGGGGGATAATGAAAAACTGTTTTTT
CDR3aa: CASSPGQGDNEKLFF

j_gene: TRBJ2-5
d_gene: .
v_gene: TRBV30
abundance: .
CDR3nt: TGTGCCTGGACCGTCAATCGGGAGACCCAGTACTTC
CDR3aa: CAWTVNRETQYF

j_gene: TRBJ1-2
d_gene: TRBD1
v_gene: TRBV28
abundance: few
CDR3nt: TGTGCCAGCACCCTAACGGACAGGGGAGGCTATGGCTACACCTTC
CDR3aa: CASTLTDRGGYGYTF

j_gene: TRBJ1-4
d_gene: .
v_gene: TRBV2
abundance: .
CDR3nt: TGTGCCAGCAGTGTCGGAGGAGCAACTAATGAAAAACTGTTTTTT
CDR3aa: CASSVGGATNEKLFF

j_gene: TRBJ2-1
d_gene: .
v_gene: TRBV30
abundance: .
CDR3nt: TGTGCCTGGAGTGGGACAGATTACAATGAGCAGTTCTTC
CDR3aa: CAWSGTDYNEQFF

j_gene: TRBJ2-1
d_gene: TRBD2
v_gene: TRBV7-8
abundance: .
CDR3nt: TGTGCCAGCAGCTTAGCCCGGACTAGCGGGGACAATGAGCAGTTCTTC
CDR3aa: CASSLARTSGDNEQFF

j_gene: TRBJ2-3
d_gene: TRBD2
v_gene: TRBV6-2/TRBV6-3
abundance: .
CDR3nt: TGTGCCAGCAGTTTGGGACTAGCGGGAGGAGGACCCACAGATACGCAGTATTTT
CDR3aa: CASSLGLAGGGPTDTQYF

j_gene: TRBJ2-3
d_gene: TRBD2
v_gene: TRBV3-1/TRBV3-2
abundance: .
CDR3nt: TGTGCCAGCAGCCCCGGGACTAGCGAGTCAGATACGCAGTATTTT
CDR3aa: CASSPGTSESDTQYF

j_gene: TRBJ2-3
d_gene: .
v_gene: TRBV19
abundance: few
CDR3nt: TGTGCCAGTAGTCCTCAAGCGGGACACATCACAGATACGCAGTATTTT
CDR3aa: CASSPQAGHITDTQYF

j_gene: TRBJ2-1
d_gene: TRBD2
v_gene: TRBV27
abundance: .
CDR3nt: TGTGCCAGCGACAATCGGAGCTATTCAGCGGGAGGAAGGTATGAGCAGTTCTTC
CDR3aa: CASDNRSYSAGGRYEQFF

j_gene: TRBJ2-7
d_gene: .
v_gene: TRBV6-5
abundance: .
CDR3nt: TGTGCCAGCAAGGCCAGCGCTCTCTCCTACGAGCAGTACTTC
CDR3aa: CASKASALSYEQYF